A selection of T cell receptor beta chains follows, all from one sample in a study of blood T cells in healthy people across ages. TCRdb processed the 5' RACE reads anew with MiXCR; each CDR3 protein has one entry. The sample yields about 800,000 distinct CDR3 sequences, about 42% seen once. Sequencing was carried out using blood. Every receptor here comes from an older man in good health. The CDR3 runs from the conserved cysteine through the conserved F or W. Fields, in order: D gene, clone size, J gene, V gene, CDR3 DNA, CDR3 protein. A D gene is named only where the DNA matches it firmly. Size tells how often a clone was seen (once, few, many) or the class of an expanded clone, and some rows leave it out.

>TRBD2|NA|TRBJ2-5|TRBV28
TGTGCCAGCAAGGCCCGGGGGGACCAAGAGACCCAGTACTTC
CASKARGDQETQYF
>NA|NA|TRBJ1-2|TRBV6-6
TGTGCCAGCCTTGACGGGGCAAACCCCCTCTATGGCTACACCTTC
CASLDGANPLYGYTF
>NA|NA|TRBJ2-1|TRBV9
TGTGCCAGCAGCGTAGGGAGGTGGGGGTTCCCCAATGAGCAGTTCTTC
CASSVGRWGFPNEQFF
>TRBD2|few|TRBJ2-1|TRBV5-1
TGCGCCAGCAGCTTGGGATACGTACGGAGCGGGAGGGACAATGAGCAGTTCTTC
CASSLGYVRSGRDNEQFF
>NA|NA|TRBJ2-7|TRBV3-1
TGTGCCAGCAGCCAAGATCCTGCCAGACACAATGAGCAGTACTTC
CASSQDPARHNEQYF
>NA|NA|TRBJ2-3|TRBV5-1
TGCGCCAGCAGCAAGGACGGCGGTACGTCCTCCACAGATACGCAGTATTTT
CASSKDGGTSSTDTQYF
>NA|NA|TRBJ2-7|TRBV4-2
TGTGCCAGCAACCAAAACAAGGACGCCTCCTACGAGCAGTACTTC
CASNQNKDASYEQYF
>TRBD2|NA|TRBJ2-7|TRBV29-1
TGCAGCGTTCCCGGGACTAGCGGGATCGAGCAGTACTTC
CSVPGTSGIEQYF
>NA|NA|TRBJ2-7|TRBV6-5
TGTGCCAGCAGGACACAGGGAGCCCCCTACGAGCAGTACTTC
CASRTQGAPYEQYF
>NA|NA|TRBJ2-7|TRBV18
TGTGCCAGCTTGCCTGTGTCGGGATCCTTGGAGCAGTACTTC
CASLPVSGSLEQYF
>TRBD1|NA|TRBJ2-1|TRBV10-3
TGTGCCATCGGTCCAGGGACAGGGAATGAGCAGTTCTTC
CAIGPGTGNEQFF
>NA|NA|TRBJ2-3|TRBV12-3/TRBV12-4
TGTGCCATGTTGGGCACAGATACGCAGTATTTT
CAMLGTDTQYF
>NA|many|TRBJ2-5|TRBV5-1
TGCGCCAGCAGCTTGGCTCTCACCCAAGAGACCCAGTACTTC
CASSLALTQETQYF
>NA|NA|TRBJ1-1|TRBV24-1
TGTGCCACCGCGTCGGCTACTGAAGCTTTCTTT
CATASATEAFF
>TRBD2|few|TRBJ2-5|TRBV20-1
TGCAGTGCTAGAAGGACTAGTCAAGAGACCCAGTACTTC
CSARRTSQETQYF
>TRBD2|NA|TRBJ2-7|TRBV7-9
TGTGCCAGCAGCCCACATGTCGGGGCTAGCGGAGCCTACGAGCAGTACTTC
CASSPHVGASGAYEQYF
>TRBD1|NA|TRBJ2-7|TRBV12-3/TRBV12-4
TGTGCCAGCAGCCCTGGACAGGGCGCCCGCTACGAGCAGTACTTC
CASSPGQGARYEQYF
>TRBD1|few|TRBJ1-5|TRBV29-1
TGCAGCGTTGAAGAGACAGGGCAGAGCAATCAGCCCCAGCATTTT
CSVEETGQSNQPQHF
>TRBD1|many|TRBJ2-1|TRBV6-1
TGTGCCAGCAGTGAATCTGAGACAGGGGGCAATGAGCAGTTCTTC
CASSESETGGNEQFF